The T cell receptor (beta chain) under discussion was sequenced for a study of T cells in localized non-small cell lung cancer. Whole-study findings and limits: Among the tissues sampled, uninvolved adjacent lung had the highest T cell clonality, above tumor. Those with higher blood T cell density had longer overall survival. Because sequencing included only one region (of the tumor), heterogeneity remains possible.

V shed 4 bases and J 4 bases; nucleotides not matched to a gene: 11. CDR3 length equals 16 residues. Germline V CDR1 and CDR2: SGHTA, FQGNSA. Turning to this clone: Its target is not known.

Produced via immunoSEQ multiplex PCR; TCRdb's table is partial and in-frame only. The table shows over 70,000 clones, with around 90% occurring only once. The chain combines TRBV7-2 with TRBJ2-5; 8 bases match TRBD1. The sample consisted of PBMCs, taken before any cancer treatment. The sequence was collected from a woman aged 40 to 75 with stage II squamous cell lung carcinoma. The CDR3 loop is CASSSRQGRVGETQYF. The CDR3 region has the DNA TGTGCCAGCAGCTCAAGACAGGGGAGAGTTGGAGAGACCCAGTACTTC.